Each of the 25 T cell receptor beta chains below was sequenced from the same sample in a study of long-term antiretroviral therapy in people with HIV. The authors ran the immunoSEQ assay, v3.0, at survey level. This table comes from immunoSEQ multiplex PCR, and its TCRdb copy is limited to in-frame clones, with some not included. The sample records some 16,000 clones, roughly 85% being singletons. The sample consisted of unsorted PBMCs, taken 0.5 years after starting antiretroviral therapy. The receptors were sampled from a woman between 40 and 50 years old with HIV.

The rearrangement links TRBV28 to TRBJ1-1, with 7 bases aligning to TRBD1. J was trimmed by 6 bases and V by 6 bases; bases with no gene match: 13. The CDR3 is made up of 15 amino acids. Germline-derived CDR1 and CDR2 are MDHEN and SYDVKM. DNA for the CDR3: TGTGCCAGCAGCCTCGCCCCGGACAGGTTCTCTGAAGCTTTCTTT. The encoded protein is CASSLAPDRFSEAFF.

This clone has just one count. The J gene is TRBJ2-7, the V gene TRBV5-8; 8 bases align to TRBD2. V was clipped by 5 bases and J by 4 bases; unmatched bases: 8. There are 14 residues in the CDR3. From germline, CDR1 is SGHTS and CDR2 YDEGEE. Written as DNA, the CDR3 is TGTGCCAGCAGTCTCGGGGGGGCTCTTTACGAGCAGTACTTC. Protein product: CASSLGGALYEQYF.

This clone came up a few times. V is TRBV7-9 and J is TRBJ2-7; 14 bases line up with TRBD2. The germline gives CDR1 SEHNR, CDR2 FQNEAQ (reference sequence). This CDR3 region has 15 residues. Trimming cost V 1 base and J 4 bases; bases outside gene matches: 0. Written as DNA, the CDR3 is TGTGCCAGCAGCTTAGGGACTAGCGGGAGGTACGAGCAGTACTTC. This sequence encodes CASSLGTSGRYEQYF.

This chain connects TRBV28 to TRBJ2-5; unclear D gene. This CDR3 contains 15 residues. The germline CDR1 and CDR2 sequences are MDHEN and SYDVKM. The germline V and J ends were trimmed by 6 bases and 5 bases, with 19 bases remaining between them. CDR3 in amino acids: CASSPWSSTGETQYF. The CDR3 DNA sequence: TGTGCCAGCAGCCCGTGGAGCAGCACTGGGGAGACCCAGTACTTC. Looking up the rest from reference TRBV28 and TRBJ2-5 gives the full variable domain: DVKVTQSSRYLVKRTGEKVFLECVQDMDHENMFWYRQDPGLGLRLIYFSYDVKMKEKGDIPEGYSVSREKKERFSLILESASTNQTSMYLCASSPWSSTGETQYFGPGTRLLVL.

This chain uses TRBV5-1 with TRBJ2-1, with D perhaps being TRBD1 or TRBD2 (5 bases each). The CDR3 is made up of 17 amino acids. Germline V gives CDR1 SGHRS, CDR2 YFSETQ. Trimming removed 0 bases at V and 9 bases at J, with 22 bases between. The CDR3 here is CASSLVGAATLGGEQFF. The CDR3 bases are TGCGCCAGCAGCTTGGTCGGGGCAGCGACCCTTGGTGGTGAGCAGTTCTTC.

CDR3 sequence: CASSSFTGELFF. The CDR3 region has the DNA TGTGCCAGCAGTTCTTTCACCGGGGAGCTGTTTTTT. The V and J genes are TRBV28 and TRBJ2-2, with unresolved D. This CDR3 is 12 amino acids long. From germline, CDR1 is MDHEN and CDR2 SYDVKM. V shed 4 bases and J shed 4 bases, with 4 bases lying between them. Full variable domain (missing parts from reference TRBV28 and TRBJ2-2): DVKVTQSSRYLVKRTGEKVFLECVQDMDHENMFWYRQDPGLGLRLIYFSYDVKMKEKGDIPEGYSVSREKKERFSLILESASTNQTSMYLCASSSFTGELFFGEGSRLTVL.

The chain uses TRBV7-9 and TRBJ2-3, with 9 bases lining up with TRBD1. Germline loops: CDR1 SEHNR, CDR2 FQNEAQ (reference sequence). The junction had 7 bases not matched to a gene; V was cut back by 5 bases and J by 1 base. The CDR3 sequence is 16 residues long. CDR3 DNA: TGTGCCAGCAGCGCCCTACAGGGGGCGGGCACAGATACGCAGTATTTT. This translates into CASSALQGAGTDTQYF.

The chain links TRBV5-6 to TRBJ2-5, with 8 bases fitting TRBD2. V lost 4 bases and J lost 8; bases outside the gene matches: 7. This CDR3 has 13 residues. In germline, CDR1 is SGHDT, CDR2 YYEEEE. Here the CDR3 reads CASSAFAGGTQYF. For the CDR3, the DNA is TGTGCCAGCAGCGCCTTTGCGGGAGGAACCCAGTACTTC. The full variable domain, in which reference TRBV5-6 and TRBJ2-5 provide the parts outside the CDR3, is DAGVTQSPTHLIKTRGQQVTLRCSPKSGHDTVSWYQQALGQGPQFIFQYYEEEERQRGNFPDRFSGHQFPNYSSELNVNALLLGDSALYLCASSAFAGGTQYFGPGTRLLVL.

As for this clone: The junction shows a germline mismatch at one end, possibly a read error. V is TRBV7-7 and J is TRBJ2-3, with 11 bases that match TRBD2. Germline V gene lookup returns CDR1 SSHAT and CDR2 FNYEAQ (reference sequence). This CDR3 comprises 16 residues. In nucleotides, the CDR3 is TGTGCTAGCAGCTTAGCTACGACTAGCGGGAAGGATACGCAGTATTTT. As protein: CASSLATTSGKDTQYF.

The CDR3 is CASSRDNYNEQFF. CDR3 in DNA: TGTGCCAGCAGCCGGGACAACTACAATGAGCAGTTCTTC. V is TRBV7-6 and J is TRBJ2-1; possible D gene TRBD1, 6 bases. Looked up from germline, CDR1 is SGHVS and CDR2 is FNYEAQ. CDR3 size: 13 residues. V was clipped by 5 bases and J by 3 bases, with 8 bases between them.

The CDR3 DNA sequence: TGTGCCAGCAGTAACCAAGCGGGAGGGCCGTGGGAGACCCAGTACTTC. This gives the protein CASSNQAGGPWETQYF. The chain carries TRBV5-5 and TRBJ2-5; TRBD2 aligns across 10 bases. Germline V gene data show CDR1 as SGHKS and CDR2 as YYEKEE (reference sequence). The V segment lost 5 bases and the J segment 5 bases; nucleotides outside the gene matches: 12. The CDR3 has 16 residues.

The chain joins TRBV5-1 to TRBJ2-2, with 9 bases matching TRBD2. CDR3 length equals 18 residues. J was trimmed by 4 bases and V by 2 bases; bases with no gene match: 12. Looked up from germline, CDR1 is SGHRS and CDR2 is YFSETQ. The CDR3 nucleotides are TGCGCCAGCAGCTTCGGTGGGGGTAGCGGGAGAGGCACCGGGGAGCTGTTTTTT. This encodes CASSFGGGSGRGTGELFF. Variable domain in full (rest from reference TRBV5-1 and TRBJ2-2): KAGVTQTPRYLIKTRGQQVTLSCSPISGHRSVSWYQQTPGQGLQFLFEYFSETQRNKGNFPGRFSGRQFSNSRSEMNVSTLELGDSALYLCASSFGGGSGRGTGELFFGEGSRLTVL.

V usage is TRBV15 and J usage is TRBJ2-5; D is possibly TRBD2 (5 bases). CDR1 and CDR2 from the germline V gene are LNHNV and YYDKDF (reference sequence). Between the trimmed V and J ends, which lost 1 base and 7 bases, there was a span of 19 bases. The CDR3 sequence is 16 residues long. This CDR3 reads CATSRGGLGVWVTQYF. Written as DNA, the CDR3 is TGTGCCACCAGCAGAGGAGGCCTCGGGGTGTGGGTGACCCAGTACTTC.

V usage is TRBV7-9 and J usage is TRBJ1-2; D is unresolved. The CDR3 extends over 14 amino acids. Trimming shortened V by 5 bases and J by 4 bases, and 14 bases separated the two germline ends. The germline gives CDR1 SEHNR, CDR2 FQNEAQ (reference sequence). The CDR3 is CASSRTSGVYGYTF. Written as DNA, the CDR3 is TGTGCCAGCAGCAGAACCTCAGGAGTCTATGGCTACACCTTC.

The V gene is TRBV19, the J gene TRBJ2-7; perhaps TRBD1 as D (6 bases). This CDR3 contains 15 residues. Germline V lookup: CDR1 LNHDA, CDR2 SQIVND (reference sequence). V was clipped by 5 bases and J by 6 bases, with 20 bases between them. The CDR3, as DNA: TGTGCCAGTAGTCCGCAACAGGGTCCTTTCCCCGAGCAGTACTTC. Its protein is CASSPQQGPFPEQYF.

The V and J genes are TRBV7-2 and TRBJ1-1, with D possibly matching TRBD1 (5 bases). The CDR3 is 19 amino acids. V lost 1 base to trimming and J lost 0 bases, with 21 bases between them. Germline V gene lookup returns CDR1 SGHTA and CDR2 FQGNSA. CDR3 amino acids: CASSLGFGQRGPVNTEAFF. CDR3 coding DNA: TGTGCCAGCAGCTTAGGGTTCGGACAAAGGGGACCTGTGAACACTGAAGCTTTCTTT. Based on the CDR3 plus reference TRBV7-2 and TRBJ1-1, the full variable domain is GAGVSQSPSNKVTEKGKDVELRCDPISGHTALYWYRQSLGQGLEFLIYFQGNSAPDKSGLPSDRFSAERTGGSVSTLTIQRTQQEDSAVYLCASSLGFGQRGPVNTEAFFGQGTRLTVV.

This clone has only one observation. The V gene is TRBV9, the J gene TRBJ2-7, with D uncertain. The germline gives CDR1 SGDLS, CDR2 YYNGEE. V was clipped by 0 bases and J by 3 bases, with 10 bases between them. CDR3 length: 14 amino acids. CDR3 loop: CASSVGDAGYEQYF. CDR3 bases: TGTGCCAGCAGCGTAGGTGACGCAGGCTACGAGCAGTACTTC.

This clone came up a few times. The chain combines TRBV6-1 with TRBJ1-5; 7 nucleotides agree with TRBD1. This CDR3 contains 14 residues. Germline values: CDR1 MNHNS, CDR2 SASEGT. The V gene end was trimmed by 5 bases and the J gene end by 4 bases; junction bases not matched to a gene: 5. The CDR3 region has the DNA TGTGCCAGCAGTAGACAGGGCAAGAATCAGCCCCAGCATTTT. Translating it yields CASSRQGKNQPQHF.

This clone was seen a handful of times. CDR3 nucleotide sequence: TGTGCCAGCAAACAAGCGGCTAACTCCTACGAGCAGTACTTC. Translated, it gives CASKQAANSYEQYF. This sequence joins TRBV7-2 and TRBJ2-7; the D gene is possibly TRBD2 (5 bases). V dropped 7 bases and J dropped 0 bases, with 13 bases sitting between them. Germline CDR1 reads SGHTA; CDR2 reads FQGNSA. The CDR3 consists of 14 residues.

The chain uses TRBV6-1 and TRBJ1-4; 8 bases align to TRBD1. There are 15 residues in the CDR3. Trimming cost V 6 bases and J 5 bases; bases outside gene matches: 8. Per germline, CDR1 MNHNS and CDR2 SASEGT. CDR3 DNA: TGTGCCAGCAGGGGGACAGGAGGTCCGAATGAAAAACTGTTTTTT. Translated, it gives CASRGTGGPNEKLFF.

The V gene is TRBV29-1, the J gene TRBJ1-1; 7 bases line up with TRBD1. Germline loops: CDR1 SQVTM, CDR2 ANQGSEA. The V and J ends lost 7 bases and 4 bases, in that order; junction bases with no gene match: 9. The CDR3 loop spans 13 amino acids. The CDR3 region has the DNA TGCAGCGCCGGACAGGTCATCGGCACTGAAGCTTTCTTT. It specifies CSAGQVIGTEAFF.

V and J are TRBV2 and TRBJ2-1; either TRBD1 or TRBD2 may supply D (5 bases each). V gave up 7 bases and J gave up 8 bases, with 18 bases separating them. Germline-derived CDR1 and CDR2 are SNHLY and FYNNEI. CDR3 length equals 14 residues. The CDR3: CASKRVQGVDEQFF. CDR3 nucleotide sequence: TGTGCCAGCAAGAGGGTCCAGGGCGTCGATGAGCAGTTCTTC.

In regard to this clone: An end of the junction differs from the germline gene, which may be a read error. This rearrangement joins TRBV10-3 to TRBJ1-1; no clear D gene. The CDR3 is 12 amino acids. The germline V gene encodes CDR1 ENHRY and CDR2 SYGVKD. The CDR3 DNA reads as TGTGCCATCAGTCAGTCGGGCACTGAAGCTTTCTTT. Translated: CAISQSGTEAFF.

The sample holds one count of this clone. The V call is TRBV28, the J call TRBJ1-2, with D unclear. This CDR3 contains 12 residues. V lost 4 bases and J lost 2, with 5 bases in between. Germline CDR1 and CDR2: MDHEN and SYDVKM. The CDR3 loop reads CASSSQNYGYTF. The CDR3 DNA is TGTGCCAGCAGTTCCCAGAACTATGGCTACACCTTC.

The chain has TRBV7-8 and TRBJ2-1; TRBD2 matches 7 bases. CDR1 is SGHVS and CDR2 is FQNEAQ in the germline V gene. The CDR3 is 15 amino acids. V lost 5 bases to trimming and J lost 2 bases; unmatched junction nucleotides: 6. This chain's CDR3 is CASSEEREAYNEQFF. The CDR3 DNA is TGTGCCAGCAGCGAGGAGCGGGAAGCCTACAATGAGCAGTTCTTC.